The TCR beta chain under discussion was sequenced for a study of T cell repertoires in cytomegalovirus infection (dated by TCRdb to about 2019). Some background on the complete study: Because public TCR beta signatures pointed to carriage of CMV infection together with the matching HLA type, the HLA type of each donor mattered for the analysis.

This clonotype has a count of ten or more. The clone's antigen remains unknown. No per-base quality is available; no much larger clone lies one base away. As encoded in the germline V gene, CDR1 is SGHVS while CDR2 is FQNEAQ. Including cysteine and phenylalanine, the CDR3 has 16 amino acids. Kept here is only the CDR3 DNA, which spans 48 bases and is read in frame from base 1. V has 2 bases trimmed and J has 3 bases trimmed; junction bases matching no gene number 5. Overall study outcomes, separate from this receptor: In both this cohort and an independent cohort of 350 or so donors, the cumulative frequency of public TCR beta family members distinguished carriers of CMV infection plus the relevant HLA type. The ex vivo response was dominated by HLA-C-restricted CMV-specific TCR beta clonotypes, and the single most frequent clonotype in two of eight donors was supplied by these HLA-C-restricted clonotypes.

These reads were obtained on an Illumina HiSeq 1500. The public sequencing data were trimmed at Q25 with fastp and processed into clonotypes with MiXCR by TCRdb, which kept only in-frame beta chains. Each record represents a unique CDR3 protein, reported with the most common genes and DNA among its rows. In all, the sample holds approximately 490,000 distinct CDR3 sequences, and approximately 10% of those were seen once. The ten largest clones represent 9.5% to 13% of the sample. The chain is encoded by TRBV7-8 joined to TRBJ2-3, with 10 central nucleotides matching TRBD1. The sequenced sample consisted of PBMCs. This TCR came from a human donor in good health (CMV status not recorded). Some clones in this sample may be carry-over from other donors' samples. The DNA sequence reads TGTGCCAGCAGCTTATCCGGGACAGGGGTAACAGATACGCAGTATTTT. Translated, it gives CASSLSGTGVTDTQYF.